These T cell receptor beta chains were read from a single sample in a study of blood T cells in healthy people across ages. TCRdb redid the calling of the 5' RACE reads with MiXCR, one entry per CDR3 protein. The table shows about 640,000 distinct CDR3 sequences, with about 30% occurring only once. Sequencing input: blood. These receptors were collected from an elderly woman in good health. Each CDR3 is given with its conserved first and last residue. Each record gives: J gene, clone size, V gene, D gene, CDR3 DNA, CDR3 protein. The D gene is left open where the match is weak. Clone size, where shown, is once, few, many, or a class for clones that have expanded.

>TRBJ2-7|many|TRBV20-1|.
TGCAGTGCTAGGAGGGGTGAAGGGGCCTACGAGCAGTACTTC
CSARRGEGAYEQYF
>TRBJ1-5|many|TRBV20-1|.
TGCAGTGCTAGAGATCGCTGGCAGGGAGCGGCAGAGAATCAGCCCCAGCATTTT
CSARDRWQGAAENQPQHF
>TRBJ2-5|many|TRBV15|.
TGTGCCACCAGCAGAGTAGGTGGGGAGACCCAGTACTTC
CATSRVGGETQYF
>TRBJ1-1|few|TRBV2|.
TGTGCCAGCAACCCTGATAGGGGGATTTTTGAAGCTTTCTTT
CASNPDRGIFEAFF
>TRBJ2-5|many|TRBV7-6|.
TGTGCCAGCAGCGGCACGGGGGTACGGGAGACCCAGTACTTC
CASSGTGVRETQYF
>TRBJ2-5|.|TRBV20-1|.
TGCAGTGCTAGAGGAGGCCCCTACGTGCAGTACTTC
CSARGGPYVQYF
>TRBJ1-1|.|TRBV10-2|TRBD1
TGCGCCAGCAGTGGGTGGGGACAGGCGCAGAGGGGAGAGGGATTAAACACTGAAGCTTTCTTT
CASSGWGQAQRGEGLNTEAFF
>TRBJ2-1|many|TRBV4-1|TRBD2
TGCGCCAGCAGCCGAAGCGGGGGGGCTGGCGATGAGCAGTTCTTC
CASSRSGGAGDEQFF
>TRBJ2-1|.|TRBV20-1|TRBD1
TGCAGTGCTAGTAAGGGGGCAGGGATGTACAATGAGCAGTTCTTC
CSASKGAGMYNEQFF
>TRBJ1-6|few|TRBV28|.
TGTGCCAGCAGTCAACAGGTTAAACCCCTCCACTTT
CASSQQVKPLHF
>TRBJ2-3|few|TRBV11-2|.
TGTGCCAGCAGCTTAGGGGCAGGATTTCGGACAGATACGCAGTATTTT
CASSLGAGFRTDTQYF
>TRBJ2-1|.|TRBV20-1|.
TGCAGTGCTAGAGGGGGGCAGTTAAGCCATCAGTTCTTC
CSARGGQLSHQFF
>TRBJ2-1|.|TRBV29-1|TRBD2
TGCAGCGGCGGGACTAGCGGGAGGAATGAGCAGTTCTTC
CSGGTSGRNEQFF
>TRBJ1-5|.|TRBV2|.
TGTGCCAGCAGTGCCGAGAATCAGCCCCAGCATTTT
CASSAENQPQHF
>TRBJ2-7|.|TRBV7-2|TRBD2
TGTGCCAGCAGCTTGGGAGGGTATGTTGACGAGCAGTACTTC
CASSLGGYVDEQYF
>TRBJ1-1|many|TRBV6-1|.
TGTGCCAGCAGCAGATCCCAGGGATACACTGAAGCTTTCTTT
CASSRSQGYTEAFF
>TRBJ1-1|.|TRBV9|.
TGTGCCAGCAGCGAGGGGAGTGGGGGCATGTGGGCTGAAGCTTTCTTT
CASSEGSGGMWAEAFF
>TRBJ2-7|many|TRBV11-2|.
TGTGCCAGCAGCTTAGCGGCAGCACTTTTGTACGAGCAGTACTTC
CASSLAAALLYEQYF
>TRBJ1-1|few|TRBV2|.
TGTGCCAGCAGTGATGGGAAGGGCATGAACACTGAAGCTTTCTTT
CASSDGKGMNTEAFF
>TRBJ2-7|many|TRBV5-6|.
TGTGCCAGCAGCTTGGCCGGGACCTTCTACGAGCAGTACTTC
CASSLAGTFYEQYF
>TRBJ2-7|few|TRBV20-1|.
TGCAGTGCTAGACCCTACCCTCGACAGGCCTACGAGCAGTACTTC
CSARPYPRQAYEQYF
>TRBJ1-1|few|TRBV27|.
TGTGCCAGCAGTTTAAACTTCGGGGGTCCGACTGAAGCTTTCTTT
CASSLNFGGPTEAFF
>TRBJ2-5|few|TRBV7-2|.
TGTGCCAGCAGCCCCCTGGGGAGAGTGACTCAAGAGACCCAGTACTTC
CASSPLGRVTQETQYF
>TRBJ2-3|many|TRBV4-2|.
TGTGCCAGCAGCCAAGAAAGTGAGACAGATACGCAGTATTTT
CASSQESETDTQYF
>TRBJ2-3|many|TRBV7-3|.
TGTGCCAGCAGCTTATATCCGGGGGCAGGCACAGATACGCAGTATTTT
CASSLYPGAGTDTQYF
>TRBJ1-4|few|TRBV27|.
TGTGCCAGCAGTTCCCCGGGCAGCCTCAATGAAAAACTGTTTTTT
CASSSPGSLNEKLFF
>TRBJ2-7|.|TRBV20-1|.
TGCAGTGCTTACCCGGGACTGAGATCCTACGAGCAGTACTTC
CSAYPGLRSYEQYF
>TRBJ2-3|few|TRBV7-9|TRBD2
TGTGCCAGCAGCCGTTCGGGGGCGGGGGGGCCAGATACGCAGTATTTT
CASSRSGAGGPDTQYF
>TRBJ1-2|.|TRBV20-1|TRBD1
TGCAGTGCTAGAGTAGGGACAGGGGGTAACTATGGCTACACCTTC
CSARVGTGGNYGYTF
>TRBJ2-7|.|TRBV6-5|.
TGTGCCAGCAGCCCCAGACAGTCCCGCTCCTACGAGCAGTACTTC
CASSPRQSRSYEQYF
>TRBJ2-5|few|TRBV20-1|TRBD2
TGCAGTGCTAGGGCCGGGACTAGCGGGGGGGCGGAGACCCAGTACTTC
CSARAGTSGGAETQYF
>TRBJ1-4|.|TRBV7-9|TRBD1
TGTGCCAGCAGCAGAGGACAGGAGAAGAATGGAAAACTGTTTTTT
CASSRGQEKNGKLFF
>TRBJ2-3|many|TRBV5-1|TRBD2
TGCGCCAGCAGCTTGGTGGTAGCGGGGGTTGATACGCAGTATTTT
CASSLVVAGVDTQYF
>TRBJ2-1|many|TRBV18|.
TGTGCCAGCTCACCAACTCAAACCGGGAATGTTGAGCAGTTCTTC
CASSPTQTGNVEQFF
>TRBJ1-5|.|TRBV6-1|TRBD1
TGTGCCAGCAGTGAAGACAGGGGATCAAATCAGCCCCAGCATTTT
CASSEDRGSNQPQHF
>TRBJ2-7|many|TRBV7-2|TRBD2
TGTGCCAGCAGCCAAGGAAGGGGACTAGCGGGGGGCCCCTCCTACGAGCAGTACTTC
CASSQGRGLAGGPSYEQYF
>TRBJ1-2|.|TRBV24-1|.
TGTGCCACCAGTGATTTTTTCCTGGGGCCTGGCAATGGCTACACCTTC
CATSDFFLGPGNGYTF
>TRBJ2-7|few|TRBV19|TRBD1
TGTGCCAGTAGTACGGGACAGGGGCTCGACGAGCAGTACTTC
CASSTGQGLDEQYF
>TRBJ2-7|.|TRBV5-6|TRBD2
TGTGCCAGCAGCGATAGCGGGAGCCCCTACGAGCAGTACTTC
CASSDSGSPYEQYF
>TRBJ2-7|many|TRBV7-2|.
TGTGCCAGCAGCCCATCCCACGAGCAGTACTTC
CASSPSHEQYF
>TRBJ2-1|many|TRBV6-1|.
TGTGCCAGCAGGTCGGTGGGGTCCTACAATGAGCAGTTCTTC
CASRSVGSYNEQFF
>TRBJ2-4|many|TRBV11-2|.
TGTGCCAGCACCTCTGATGACTACCAAGCCAAAAACATTCAGTACTTC
CASTSDDYQAKNIQYF
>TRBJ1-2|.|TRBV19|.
TGTGCCACCGCCGCGCAGGCTGACTATGGCTACACCTTC
CATAAQADYGYTF
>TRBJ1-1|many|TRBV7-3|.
TGTGCCAGCAGCGCCCTCGGGGTAGGCACTGAAGCTTTCTTT
CASSALGVGTEAFF
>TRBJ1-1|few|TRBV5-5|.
TGTGCCAGCAGCTGGGAACAGCGGACTGAAGCTTTCTTT
CASSWEQRTEAFF
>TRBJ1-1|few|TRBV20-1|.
TGCAGTGCCCGAGGGAGGACTGAAGCTTTCTTT
CSARGRTEAFF
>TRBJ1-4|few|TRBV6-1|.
TGTGCCAGTCTCAGGGGACTCGGTGAAAAACTGTTTTTT
CASLRGLGEKLFF
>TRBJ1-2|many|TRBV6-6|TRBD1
TGTGCCAGCCGGGACAGGGAAAGTAGTGGCTACACCTTC
CASRDRESSGYTF
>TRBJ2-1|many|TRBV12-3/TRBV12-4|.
TGTGCCAGCAGTACCAAGGGTGGGGGTAACGAGCAGTTCTTC
CASSTKGGGNEQFF
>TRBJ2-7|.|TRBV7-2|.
TGTGCCAGCGGCCAGTCTGGCTACGAGCAGTACTTC
CASGQSGYEQYF
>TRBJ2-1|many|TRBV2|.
TGTGCCAGCAGTGAAGTGGGGTCGCTAGGTAGTAATGAGCAGTTCTTC
CASSEVGSLGSNEQFF
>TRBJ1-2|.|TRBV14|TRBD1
TGTGCCAGCAGCGCCGGGACAGACGCTAACTATGGCTACACCTTC
CASSAGTDANYGYTF